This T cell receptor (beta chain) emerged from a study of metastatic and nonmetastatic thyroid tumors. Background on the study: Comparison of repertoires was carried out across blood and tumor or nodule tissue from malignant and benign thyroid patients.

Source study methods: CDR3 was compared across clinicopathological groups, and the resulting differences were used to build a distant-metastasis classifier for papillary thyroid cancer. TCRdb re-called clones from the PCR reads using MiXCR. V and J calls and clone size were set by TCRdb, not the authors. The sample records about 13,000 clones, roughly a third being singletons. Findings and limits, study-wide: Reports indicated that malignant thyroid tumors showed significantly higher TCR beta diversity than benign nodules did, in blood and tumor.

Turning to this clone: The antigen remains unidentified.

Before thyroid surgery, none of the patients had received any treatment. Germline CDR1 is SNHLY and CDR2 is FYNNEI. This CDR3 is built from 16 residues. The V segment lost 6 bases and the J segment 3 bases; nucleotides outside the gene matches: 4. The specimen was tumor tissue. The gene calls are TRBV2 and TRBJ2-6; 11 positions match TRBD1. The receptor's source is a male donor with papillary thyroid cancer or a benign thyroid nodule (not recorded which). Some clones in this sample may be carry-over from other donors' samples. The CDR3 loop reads CASSGQGALGANVLTF. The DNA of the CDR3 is TGTGCCAGCAGCGGACAGGGGGCCCTTGGGGCCAACGTCCTGACTTTC.